Shown below are 15 T cell receptor beta chains from a single sample sequenced in a study of T cell changes during pregnancy in multiple sclerosis. Assay: immunoSEQ multiplex PCR; the TCRdb copy retains only in-frame clones and omits some. The sample holds about 41,000 clones; approximately 90% are singletons and the top ten take under 0.8%. The sample here was CD4+ T cells from peripheral blood mononuclear cells, taken in the first trimester of pregnancy. These receptors were collected from a female donor with multiple sclerosis, enrolled in a pregnancy study.

The table lists this clone with a few counts. This chain connects TRBV11-3 to TRBJ2-1; D call uncertain. V was clipped by 5 bases and J by 8 bases, with 10 bases between them. There are 12 residues in the CDR3. Germline V lookup: CDR1 SGHNT, CDR2 YENEEA. In nucleotides, the CDR3 is TGTGCCAGCAGCCGCACGCCGGATGAGCAGTTCTTC. As protein: CASSRTPDEQFF.

V and J are TRBV5-4 and TRBJ2-1; 8 nucleotides align to TRBD2. The CDR3 runs to 16 residues. V was clipped by 2 bases and J by 0 bases; unmatched bases: 4. CDR1 is SGHNT, CDR2 YYREEE, per germline (reference sequence). CDR3 sequence (DNA): TGTGCCAGCAGCTTAACTAGCGGTAGCTCCTACAATGAGCAGTTCTTC. This gives the protein CASSLTSGSSYNEQFF.

The chain joins TRBV5-1 to TRBJ1-2; D may be TRBD1 (6 bases). The CDR3 covers 12 residues. In germline, CDR1 is SGHRS, CDR2 YFSETQ. V dropped 5 bases and J dropped 7 bases, with 12 bases sitting between them. CDR3 DNA sequence: TGCGCCAGCAGGGGGACATCTGGTGGCTACACCTTC. Encoded protein: CASRGTSGGYTF. Based on the CDR3 plus reference TRBV5-1 and TRBJ1-2, the full variable domain is KAGVTQTPRYLIKTRGQQVTLSCSPISGHRSVSWYQQTPGQGLQFLFEYFSETQRNKGNFPGRFSGRQFSNSRSEMNVSTLELGDSALYLCASRGTSGGYTFGSGTRLTVV.

The gene calls are TRBV28 and TRBJ2-6; TRBD1 agrees at 7 bases. This CDR3 is 17 amino acids long. V dropped 6 bases and J dropped 0; count of bases not matched to a gene: 8. CDR1 and CDR2 from the germline V gene are MDHEN and SYDVKM. The chain's CDR3 is CASSRGQISSGANVLTF. CDR3 sequence (DNA): TGTGCCAGCAGCCGGGGACAGATCAGCTCTGGGGCCAACGTCCTGACTTTC.

This clone was seen only once. This chain uses TRBV6-1 with TRBJ1-5, with 9 bases aligning to TRBD1. The CDR3 has 14 amino acids. V shed 4 bases and J 5 bases; nucleotides not matched to a gene: 3. In germline, CDR1 is MNHNS, CDR2 SASEGT. In nucleotides, the CDR3 is TGTGCCAGCAGTGCGGACAGGGGAGATCAGCCCCAGCATTTT. Its protein is CASSADRGDQPQHF.

The rearrangement uses TRBV4-1 and TRBJ1-2; possibly TRBD1 for D (5 bases). Trimming stripped 2 bases from V and 7 bases from J, with 17 bases between. Germline V gene lookup returns CDR1 MGHRA and CDR2 YSYEKL. The CDR3 spans 15 residues. For the CDR3, the DNA is TGCGCCAGCAGCCAAACCCTCGGGGGGATCGGTGGCTACACCTTC. This codes for CASSQTLGGIGGYTF.

V is TRBV5-1 and J is TRBJ2-5; 14 nucleotides match TRBD2. There are 16 residues in the CDR3. The germline V gene encodes CDR1 SGHRS and CDR2 YFSETQ. Trimming removed 4 bases from V and 4 bases from J; junction bases left unmatched: 6. In nucleotides, the CDR3 is TGCGCCAGCAGCCTATCCGGGACTAGCGGGAGAGAGACCCAGTACTTC. Residues: CASSLSGTSGRETQYF.

The chain recombines TRBV29-1 with TRBJ2-5; TRBD1 aligns across 7 bases. Germline CDR1 and CDR2: SQVTM and ANQGSEA. This CDR3 contains 11 residues. CDR3 in amino acids: CSYTGEETQYF. For the CDR3, the DNA is TGCAGTTATACAGGGGAAGAGACCCAGTACTTC.

The rearrangement uses TRBV19 and TRBJ2-7; 7 nucleotides match TRBD2. After removal of 5 bases from V and 0 bases from J, the junction contained 4 bases not matched to a gene. The CDR3 covers 14 residues. Per the germline V gene, CDR1 is LNHDA and CDR2 is SQIVND (reference sequence). CDR3 residues: CASSLAELSYEQYF. DNA of the CDR3: TGTGCCAGTAGTCTAGCGGAGCTCTCCTACGAGCAGTACTTC.

DNA of the CDR3: TGTGCCAGCAGCGGCCGGGACAGGGGCCCCTACGAGCAGTACTTC. This codes for CASSGRDRGPYEQYF. The chain links TRBV7-2 to TRBJ2-7, with 10 bases aligning to TRBD1. Germline V gene lookup returns CDR1 SGHTA and CDR2 FQGNSA. CDR3 length: 15 residues. V shed 5 bases, J shed 2 bases, and the junction held 6 bases outside the gene matches.

This clone was seen only once. The chain joins TRBV4-3 to TRBJ2-1; no clear D. This CDR3 contains 14 residues. V lost 1 base, J lost 6 bases, and 10 bases lay in between. Germline loops: CDR1 LGHNA, CDR2 YSLEER. The CDR3 DNA sequence: TGCGCCAGCAGCCAAGTTGGTAGCTCCAATGAGCAGTTCTTC. Translating gives CASSQVGSSNEQFF.

This sequence joins TRBV19 and TRBJ2-6; D uncertain. Germline lookup yields CDR1 LNHDA and CDR2 SQIVND (reference sequence). The V end lost 1 base, the J end lost 0 bases, and 7 bases lay between the germline ends. CDR3 size: 16 residues. In DNA form, the CDR3 reads TGTGCCAGTAGTATAGCTGGCCTCTCTGGGGCCAACGTCCTGACTTTC. It codes for CASSIAGLSGANVLTF.

V is TRBV21-1 and J is TRBJ1-4; the table's D call of TRBD1 was not tested on the DNA. TRBV21-1 is a recognized pseudogene. This CDR3 contains 18 residues. The CDR3 here is CASSKISSRVMIREKLFF. CDR3 nucleotide sequence: TGTGCCAGCAGCAAAATCAGTTCCAGGGTAATGATTCGGGAAAAACTGTTTTTT.

This clone was seen a handful of times. The V call is TRBV18, the J call TRBJ2-1, with 10 nucleotides matching TRBD2. Trimming took 1 base from V and 6 from J; bases not matched to a gene: 0. Germline V gene data show CDR1 as KGHSH and CDR2 as LQKENI. The CDR3 runs 14 residues. This CDR3 is CASSPRTSGNEQFF. CDR3 sequence (DNA): TGTGCCAGCTCACCACGGACTAGCGGCAATGAGCAGTTCTTC.

The chain carries TRBV10-1 and TRBJ1-1, with D perhaps matching TRBD1 (6 bases). Germline CDR1 and CDR2: WNHNN and SYGVQD (reference sequence). The V gene lost 6 bases and the J gene lost 1 base, with 12 bases spanning the gap. CDR3 length equals 14 residues. CDR3 residues: CASSKTGPNTEAFF. The CDR3 coding sequence is TGCGCCAGCAGCAAGACAGGTCCGAACACTGAAGCTTTCTTT.